Listed below are T cell receptor beta chains from one sample, sequenced in a study of tumor-infiltrating lymphocytes in primary liver carcinoma. Each CDR3 protein gets one entry after TCRdb re-called the multiplex PCR reads with MiXCR. The data hold nearly 45,000 distinct CDR3 sequences, with around 66% observed a single time. Sequenced material: liver tumor tissue from sampling region 2. The source of these receptors is a man aged 40-55 years with primary liver carcinoma and hepatitis B virus infection. The conserved cysteine and the conserved F or W are not part of the CDR3 here. The order of the fields is J gene, clone size, V gene, CDR3 protein. Expanded clones get a size class; other rows say once, few or many, or leave the size out.

j_gene: TRBJ2-7
abundance: NA
v_gene: TRBV7-9
CDR3aa: ASGLGLAEQY

j_gene: TRBJ2-7
abundance: NA
v_gene: TRBV6-2/TRBV6-3
CDR3aa: ASTKLVGSPYEQY

j_gene: TRBJ1-6
abundance: NA
v_gene: TRBV10-3
CDR3aa: VISGASGGASNNSPLH

j_gene: TRBJ1-1
abundance: NA
v_gene: TRBV11-2
CDR3aa: ASSLNFRRANTEAF

j_gene: TRBJ2-4
abundance: NA
v_gene: TRBV11-1
CDR3aa: ANSSPGQGVSKNIQY

j_gene: TRBJ1-4
abundance: once
v_gene: TRBV29-1
CDR3aa: SASVQGGERLY

j_gene: TRBJ2-7
abundance: NA
v_gene: TRBV6-1
CDR3aa: ASSEVGTSGKYGQY

j_gene: TRBJ2-2
abundance: NA
v_gene: TRBV6-2/TRBV6-3
CDR3aa: AGSCPTVLAGRTGELL

j_gene: TRBJ2-7
abundance: many
v_gene: TRBV28
CDR3aa: ATGPWYEQY

j_gene: TRBJ2-7
abundance: NA
v_gene: TRBV5-4
CDR3aa: VSSLERRGEQY

j_gene: TRBJ2-5
abundance: many
v_gene: TRBV7-6
CDR3aa: ASSLAGVSVAQY

j_gene: TRBJ1-5
abundance: NA
v_gene: TRBV28
CDR3aa: ASKKQGATQHQH

j_gene: TRBJ1-2
abundance: NA
v_gene: TRBV6-6
CDR3aa: ANGGVRNRVNYGYT

j_gene: TRBJ2-7
abundance: NA
v_gene: TRBV4-1
CDR3aa: ASGQDKALAIAQY

j_gene: NA
abundance: NA
v_gene: TRBV11-1
CDR3aa: ASSFQGLLYNEQY

j_gene: TRBJ2-7
abundance: many
v_gene: TRBV5-4
CDR3aa: ASSLERRGEQY

j_gene: TRBJ2-1
abundance: NA
v_gene: TRBV30
CDR3aa: AWSKGGHLTEQF

j_gene: TRBJ2-7
abundance: NA
v_gene: TRBV7-8
CDR3aa: ASRLAGDRAHDQY

j_gene: TRBJ2-7
abundance: NA
v_gene: TRBV5-4
CDR3aa: ASSLNSASGSRQY

j_gene: TRBJ2-3
abundance: many
v_gene: TRBV5-1
CDR3aa: ASSLMGPEDTQY

j_gene: TRBJ2-5
abundance: NA
v_gene: TRBV10-2
CDR3aa: ASNSGQWQETQY

j_gene: TRBJ2-1
abundance: NA
v_gene: TRBV6-2/TRBV6-3
CDR3aa: ASSTGFEQS

j_gene: TRBJ2-7
abundance: NA
v_gene: TRBV12-3/TRBV12-4
CDR3aa: ASSPPGTSDFYEQY

j_gene: TRBJ2-1
abundance: NA
v_gene: TRBV5-4
CDR3aa: ASSTPLLGEQF

j_gene: TRBJ1-5
abundance: NA
v_gene: TRBV19
CDR3aa: ATRRSVNQTQH

j_gene: TRBJ1-1
abundance: NA
v_gene: TRBV6-1
CDR3aa: ASSETQLGRLNTAAF

j_gene: TRBJ2-7
abundance: NA
v_gene: TRBV28
CDR3aa: AVLRAGVSYEHY

j_gene: TRBJ2-2
abundance: NA
v_gene: TRBV6-2/TRBV6-3
CDR3aa: ANSYSSDTEELF

j_gene: TRBJ2-1
abundance: NA
v_gene: TRBV6-1
CDR3aa: ASSYRLAGDNERF

j_gene: TRBJ1-1
abundance: NA
v_gene: TRBV6-6
CDR3aa: ASSRGLFGGKAF

j_gene: TRBJ2-5
abundance: NA
v_gene: TRBV28
CDR3aa: ASSFPSPWEETQY

j_gene: TRBJ2-2
abundance: NA
v_gene: TRBV5-5
CDR3aa: VSSLLQARGGELF

j_gene: TRBJ1-1
abundance: NA
v_gene: TRBV11-3
CDR3aa: TSSLTVNTEAL

j_gene: TRBJ2-3
abundance: once
v_gene: TRBV5-1
CDR3aa: ASGIRGGSEDTQY

j_gene: TRBJ2-1
abundance: NA
v_gene: TRBV29-1
CDR3aa: SMRSSLSEQF

j_gene: TRBJ2-2
abundance: once
v_gene: TRBV4-2
CDR3aa: VSSQGGLVGDFGELF

j_gene: TRBJ1-3
abundance: NA
v_gene: TRBV4-1
CDR3aa: ASSPTGSTGNTTY

j_gene: TRBJ2-1
abundance: NA
v_gene: TRBV18
CDR3aa: TSSPAGGYDEQF

j_gene: TRBJ1-5
abundance: NA
v_gene: TRBV6-1
CDR3aa: ASSAGPNRPQH

j_gene: TRBJ2-2
abundance: NA
v_gene: TRBV29-1
CDR3aa: SIEPLSSGRAAGELF

j_gene: TRBJ1-4
abundance: few
v_gene: TRBV12-3/TRBV12-4
CDR3aa: ASRRGNMEKLF

j_gene: TRBJ1-6
abundance: NA
v_gene: TRBV30
CDR3aa: AWSLTRPRSSLH

j_gene: TRBJ2-7
abundance: NA
v_gene: TRBV6-2/TRBV6-3
CDR3aa: AGSYTRYYEQY

j_gene: TRBJ1-2
abundance: few
v_gene: TRBV12-3/TRBV12-4
CDR3aa: ASSRTGGYDDYT

j_gene: NA
abundance: NA
v_gene: TRBV6-5
CDR3aa: ASSHRPSAGPQY

j_gene: TRBJ2-1
abundance: NA
v_gene: TRBV11-1
CDR3aa: AKSLSANEQF

j_gene: TRBJ2-7
abundance: many
v_gene: TRBV21-1
CDR3aa: ASSTGTERYYEQY

j_gene: TRBJ2-5
abundance: NA
v_gene: TRBV11-2
CDR3aa: PSSLGRTNQETQY

j_gene: TRBJ2-6
abundance: NA
v_gene: TRBV11-2
CDR3aa: ASSVGGDRDISRSGANVLT

j_gene: TRBJ1-4
abundance: NA
v_gene: TRBV29-1
CDR3aa: SVDGGMGERLL

j_gene: TRBJ2-1
abundance: NA
v_gene: TRBV4-2
CDR3aa: ASDQLSGLSYNGQF

j_gene: TRBJ2-5
abundance: NA
v_gene: TRBV10-2
CDR3aa: ASSEPAGGQETRY